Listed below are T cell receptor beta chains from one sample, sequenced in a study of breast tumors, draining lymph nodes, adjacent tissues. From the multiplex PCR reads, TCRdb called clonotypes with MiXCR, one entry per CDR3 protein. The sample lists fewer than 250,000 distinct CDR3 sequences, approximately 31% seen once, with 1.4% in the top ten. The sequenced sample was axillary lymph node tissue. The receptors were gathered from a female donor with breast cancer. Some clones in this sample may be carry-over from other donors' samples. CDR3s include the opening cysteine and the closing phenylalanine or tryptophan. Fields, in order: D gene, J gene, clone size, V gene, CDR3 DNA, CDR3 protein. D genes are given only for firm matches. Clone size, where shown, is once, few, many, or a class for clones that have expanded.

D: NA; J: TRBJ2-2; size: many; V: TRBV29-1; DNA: TGCAGCGTGCGACAGGCCGGGGAGCTGTTTTTT; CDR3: CSVRQAGELFF
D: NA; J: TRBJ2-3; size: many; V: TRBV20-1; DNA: TGCAGTGCTAGAGATGCCGGGGGGCGAGATACGCAGTATTTT; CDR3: CSARDAGGRDTQYF
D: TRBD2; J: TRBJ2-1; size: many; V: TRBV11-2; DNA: TGTGCCAGCAGCTTTGGACTAGCGGGAGGGTACAATGAGCAGTTCTTC; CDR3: CASSFGLAGGYNEQFF
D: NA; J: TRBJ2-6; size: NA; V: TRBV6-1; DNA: TGTGCCAGCAGCCCTTACCAACTAACCTCTGGGGCCAACGTCCTGACTTTC; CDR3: CASSPYQLTSGANVLTF
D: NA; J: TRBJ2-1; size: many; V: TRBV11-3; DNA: TGTGCCAGCAGCTTCGCAAACTCCTACAATGAGCAGTTCTTC; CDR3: CASSFANSYNEQFF
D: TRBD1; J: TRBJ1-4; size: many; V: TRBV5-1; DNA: TGCGCCAGCAATCCGGGACAGACAAATTATAATGAAAAACTGTTTTTT; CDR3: CASNPGQTNYNEKLFF
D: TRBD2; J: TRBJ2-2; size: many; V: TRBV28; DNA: TGTGCCAGCAGTCGAGCGGGAGGGCCGGTGGGCGGGGAGCTGTTTTTT; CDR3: CASSRAGGPVGGELFF
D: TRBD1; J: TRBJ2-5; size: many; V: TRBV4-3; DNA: TGCGCCAGCAGCCGCGGACAGGGGGCTGGTGAGACCCAGTACTTC; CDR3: CASSRGQGAGETQYF
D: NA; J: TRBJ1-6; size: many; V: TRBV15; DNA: TGTGCCACGTCACTCCAAGGGCGGAATTCACCCCTCCACTTT; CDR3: CATSLQGRNSPLHF
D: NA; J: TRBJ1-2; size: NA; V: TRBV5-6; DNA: TGTGCCAGCAGCTTGAAAGGGGCCTCTTATGGCTACACCTTC; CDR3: CASSLKGASYGYTF
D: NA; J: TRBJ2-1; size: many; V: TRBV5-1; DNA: TGCGCCAGCAGCGAACCTGGGGCTGACGAGCAGTTCTTC; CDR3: CASSEPGADEQFF
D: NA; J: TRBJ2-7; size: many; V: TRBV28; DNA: TGTGCCAGCAGTTTAGCGGGAAGGAACGAGCAGTACTTC; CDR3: CASSLAGRNEQYF
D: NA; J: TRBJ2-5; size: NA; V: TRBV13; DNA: TGTGCCAGCAGCTTTGGAGTTTTTTTAGCCCAAGAGACCCAGTACTTC; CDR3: CASSFGVFLAQETQYF
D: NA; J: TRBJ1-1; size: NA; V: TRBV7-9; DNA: TGTGCCAGCAGCTTAACCGGGGGGCTCACTGAAGCTTTCTTT; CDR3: CASSLTGGLTEAFF
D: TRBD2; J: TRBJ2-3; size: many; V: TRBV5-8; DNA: TGTGCCAGCAGCAAAGAGCTGCGGGAGGGATATGATACGCAGTATTTT; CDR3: CASSKELREGYDTQYF
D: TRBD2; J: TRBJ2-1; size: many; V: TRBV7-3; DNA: TGTGCCAGCAGCCCCCTAGCGGGAAATACCTACAATGAGCAGTTCTTC; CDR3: CASSPLAGNTYNEQFF
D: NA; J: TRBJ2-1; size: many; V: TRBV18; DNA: TGTGCCAGCTCACCGTTCGAGCACGCCTACAATGAGCAGTTCTTC; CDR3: CASSPFEHAYNEQFF
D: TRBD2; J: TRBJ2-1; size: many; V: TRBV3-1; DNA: TGTGCCAGCAGCCAAGATAGCGGGCCGGTCAATGAGCAGTTCTTC; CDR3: CASSQDSGPVNEQFF
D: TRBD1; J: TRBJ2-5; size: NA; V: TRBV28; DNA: TGTGCCAGCAGTTTATCCGGGACAGGGGGCGCTTTACAAGAGACCCAGTACTTC; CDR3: CASSLSGTGGALQETQYF
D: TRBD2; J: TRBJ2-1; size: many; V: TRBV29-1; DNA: TGCAGCGCCGGACTTGGAGCGGGAGGCCTATACAATGAGCAGTTCTTC; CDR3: CSAGLGAGGLYNEQFF
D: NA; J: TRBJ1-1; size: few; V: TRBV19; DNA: TGTGCCAGTAGCCATATTGCCACTGAAGCTTTCTTT; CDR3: CASSHIATEAFF
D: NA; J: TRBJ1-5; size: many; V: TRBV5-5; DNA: TGTGCCAGCAGCTTGGGGTTCCTTAGCAATCAGCCCCAGCATTTT; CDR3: CASSLGFLSNQPQHF
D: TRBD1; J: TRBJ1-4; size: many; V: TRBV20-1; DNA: TGCAGTGCTAGACGGACAGGGGGTGAAAAACTGTTTTTT; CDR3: CSARRTGGEKLFF
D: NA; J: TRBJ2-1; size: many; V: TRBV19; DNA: TGTGCCAGTAGTATAGGGAACCGTCCTAATGAGCAGTTCTTC; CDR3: CASSIGNRPNEQFF
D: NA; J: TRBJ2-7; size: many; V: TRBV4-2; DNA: TGTGCCAGCAGCCCCACCCCAGGGGCCTACGAGCAGTACTTC; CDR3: CASSPTPGAYEQYF
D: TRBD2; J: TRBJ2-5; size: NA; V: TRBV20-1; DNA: TGCAGTGCTAGAGATGCGGGAGTGGGAGAGCCCCAGTACTTC; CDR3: CSARDAGVGEPQYF
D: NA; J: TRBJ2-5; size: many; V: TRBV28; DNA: TGTGCCAGCAGTCCCGGACGGGGCGGAGAGACCCAGTACTTC; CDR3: CASSPGRGGETQYF
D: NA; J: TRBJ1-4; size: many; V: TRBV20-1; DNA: TGCAGTGCCCCCGGATCTGGGGGTGAAAAACTGTTTTTT; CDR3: CSAPGSGGEKLFF
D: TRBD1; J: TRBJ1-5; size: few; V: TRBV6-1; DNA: TGTGCCAGCAGTCCCCCGGGCAGGGGGGGACTTAGCAATCAGCCCCAGCATTTT; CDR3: CASSPPGRGGLSNQPQHF
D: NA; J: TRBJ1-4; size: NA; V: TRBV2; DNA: TGTGCCAGCAGCGAAGGGCAGGGACTTGAAAAACTGCTTTTT; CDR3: CASSEGQGLEKLLF
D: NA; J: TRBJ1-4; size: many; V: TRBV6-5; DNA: TGTGCCAGCAGGGGGGGAGTCTCAACTAATGAAAAACTGTTTTTT; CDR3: CASRGGVSTNEKLFF
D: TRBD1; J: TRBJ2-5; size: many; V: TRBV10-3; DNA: TGTGCCATCAGTGTGACAGGGGTCCAAGAGACCCAGTACTTC; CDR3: CAISVTGVQETQYF
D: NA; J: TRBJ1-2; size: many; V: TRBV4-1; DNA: TGCGCCAGCAGCCAAAAAGGAACAGGTTCCGTCCCTGGCTACACCTTC; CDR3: CASSQKGTGSVPGYTF
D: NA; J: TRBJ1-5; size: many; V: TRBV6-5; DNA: TGTGCCAGCAGTCCCGCGGGGAGCACGACTCAGCCCCAGCATTTT; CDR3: CASSPAGSTTQPQHF
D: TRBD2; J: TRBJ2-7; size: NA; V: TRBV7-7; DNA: TGTGCTAGAGCCGGGACTAGCGGGAGGGACGAGTACTTC; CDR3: CARAGTSGRDEYF
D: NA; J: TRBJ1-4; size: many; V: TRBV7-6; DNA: TGTGCCAGCAGCTCGACAACAACTAATGAAAAACTGTTTTTT; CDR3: CASSSTTTNEKLFF
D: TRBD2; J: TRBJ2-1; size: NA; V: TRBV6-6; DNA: TGTGCTCCCCAACTCCCGGGACTAAGGAATGAGCAGTTCTTC; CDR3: CAPQLPGLRNEQFF
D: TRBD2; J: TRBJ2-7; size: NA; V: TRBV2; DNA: TGCACCATCCAGACTAGCTCGGGAGGCGAGCAGTACTTC; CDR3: CTIQTSSGGEQYF
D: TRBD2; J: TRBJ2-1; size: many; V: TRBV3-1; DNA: TGTGCCAGCACCCAGGGACTAGCGGGAGGGCGTAGCTCCTACAATGAGCAGTTCTTC; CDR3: CASTQGLAGGRSSYNEQFF
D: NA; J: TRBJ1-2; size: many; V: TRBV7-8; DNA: TGTGCCAGCAGCTTAGGCCCGGGGACCAACTATGGCTACCCCTTC; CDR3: CASSLGPGTNYGYPF
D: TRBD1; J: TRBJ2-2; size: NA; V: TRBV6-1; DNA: TGTGCCAGCAGTGAAGGGACAGGGGGCGTCGGGGAGCTGTTTTTT; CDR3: CASSEGTGGVGELFF
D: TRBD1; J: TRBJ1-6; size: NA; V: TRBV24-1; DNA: TGTGCCACCAGTCAGACACTCTCGGGGACAGGGGCCTCACCCCTCCACTTT; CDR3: CATSQTLSGTGASPLHF
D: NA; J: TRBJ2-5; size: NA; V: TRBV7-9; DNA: TGTGCCAGCAGCTCACAAGGGGAGGACCAAGAGACCCAGTACTTC; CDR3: CASSSQGEDQETQYF
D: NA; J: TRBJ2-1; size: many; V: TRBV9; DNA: TGTGCCAGCAGCGTAGAACGAAATGAGCAGTTCTTC; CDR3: CASSVERNEQFF
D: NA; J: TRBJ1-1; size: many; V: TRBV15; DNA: TGTGCCACCAGCCCCCACGGGGTCGAAGCTTTCTTT; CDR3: CATSPHGVEAFF
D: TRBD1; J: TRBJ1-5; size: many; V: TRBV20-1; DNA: TGCAGTGCTTTGCCCGACAGGGGCAATCAGCCCCAGCATTTT; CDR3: CSALPDRGNQPQHF
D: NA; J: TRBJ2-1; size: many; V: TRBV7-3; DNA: TGTGCCAGCAGCTTAACGATCGGGGGACCCACCAATGAGCAGTTCTTC; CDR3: CASSLTIGGPTNEQFF